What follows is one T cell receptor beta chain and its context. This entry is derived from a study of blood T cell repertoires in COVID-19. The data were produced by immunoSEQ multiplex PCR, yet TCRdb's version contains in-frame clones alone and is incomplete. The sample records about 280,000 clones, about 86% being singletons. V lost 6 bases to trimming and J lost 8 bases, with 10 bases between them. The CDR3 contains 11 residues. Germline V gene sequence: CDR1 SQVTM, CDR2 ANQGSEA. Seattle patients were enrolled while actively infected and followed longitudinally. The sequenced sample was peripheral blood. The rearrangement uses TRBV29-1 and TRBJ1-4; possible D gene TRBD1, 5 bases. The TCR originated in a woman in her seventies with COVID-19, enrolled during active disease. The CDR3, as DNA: TGCAGCGTCCTATGGGGCGAAAAACTGTTTTTT. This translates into CSVLWGEKLFF. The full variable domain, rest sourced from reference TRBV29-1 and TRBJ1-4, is SAVISQKPSRDICQRGTSLTIQCQVDSQVTMMFWYRQQPGQSLTLIATANQGSEATYESGFVIDKFPISRPNLTFSTLTVSNMSPEDSSIYLCSVLWGEKLFFGSGTQLSVL.